Given below is one T cell receptor (beta chain) in context. As yet, its antigen is unknown. These data belong to a study of OX40 agonist ivuxolimab in advanced cancers. Whole-study results and caveats: Among the lowest peripheral clonal expansion occurred in 0.1-3.0 mg/kg partial responders.

Germline CDR1 is SGHDT and CDR2 is YYEEEE. This CDR3 is 14 amino acids long. Trimming took 0 bases from V and 0 from J, leaving 5 bases between them. Generated by immunoSEQ multiplex PCR, the TCRdb table keeps only in-frame clones and is missing some. The table shows roughly 60,000 clones, with around 87% occurring only once. The chain carries TRBV5-6 and TRBJ2-3; D is unresolved. The source of this sequence is an adult with an advanced solid tumor such as melanoma, head and neck, liver or kidney cancer. This material consisted of CD4+ or CD8+ T cells sorted from blood, taken in a trial of the OX40 agonist ivuxolimab. CDR3 nucleotides: TGTGCCAGCAGCTTGGGGGTTAGCACAGATACGCAGTATTTT. Translating it yields CASSLGVSTDTQYF. Variable domain in full (rest from reference TRBV5-6 and TRBJ2-3): DAGVTQSPTHLIKTRGQQVTLRCSPKSGHDTVSWYQQALGQGPQFIFQYYEEEERQRGNFPDRFSGHQFPNYSSELNVNALLLGDSALYLCASSLGVSTDTQYFGPGTRLTVL.